This is a list of T cell receptor beta chains from one sample in a study of neurological immune-mediated disorders. TCRdb fed the 5' RACE reads into MiXCR, producing one record per CDR3 protein. The sample contains 50,000 or so distinct CDR3 sequences, around 4% of which appear only once. The material sequenced was PBMCs. The receptors were gathered from a man younger than 40 with multiple sclerosis. Each CDR3 is given with its conserved first and last residue. Each record gives: D gene, clone size, J gene, V gene, CDR3 DNA, CDR3 protein. The D gene is left open where the match is weak. Clone sizes are shown as how often the clone was seen (once, few, many) or a class if it is expanded.

NA | many | TRBJ2-6 | TRBV25-1 | TGTGCCAGCAGTGACCACAGAGGTTCCACTGGGGCCAACGTCCTGACTTTC | CASSDHRGSTGANVLTF
NA | many | TRBJ2-5 | TRBV6-6 | TGTGCCAGCAGTACTTACGGGGTAGGGAAGACCCAGTACTTC | CASSTYGVGKTQYF
NA | many | TRBJ2-7 | TRBV5-1 | TGCGCCAGCAGCCCCACCCCCGACTACGAGCAGTACTTC | CASSPTPDYEQYF
NA | many | TRBJ1-5 | TRBV20-1 | TGCAGTGCTAGGGAGAGTAGCAATCAGCCCCAGCATTTT | CSARESSNQPQHF
NA | many | TRBJ2-5 | TRBV29-1 | TGCAGCGTTGACTCCCGTGCCCAAGAGACCCAGTACTTC | CSVDSRAQETQYF
NA | many | TRBJ2-7 | TRBV7-6 | TGTGCCAGCAGCAAAGGGGGAGGGGGCAACGAGCAGTACTTC | CASSKGGGGNEQYF
TRBD2 | many | TRBJ2-3 | TRBV20-1 | TGCAGTGCTCCTAGCGGGGGGTCCCCAGATACGCAGTATTTT | CSAPSGGSPDTQYF
NA | few | TRBJ1-5 | TRBV18 | TGTGCCAGCTCACCAGGGGGCTATGGCAATCAGCCCCAGCATTTT | CASSPGGYGNQPQHF
TRBD1 | many | TRBJ2-4 | TRBV14 | TGTGCCAGCAGCCCCTTAGGGGGCGGCGAAAAAGCCAAAAACATTCAGTACTTC | CASSPLGGGEKAKNIQYF
NA | many | TRBJ2-2 | TRBV9 | TGTGCCAGCAAGTCGACAGGCTCCGGGGAGCTGTTTTTT | CASKSTGSGELFF
NA | many | TRBJ1-1 | TRBV11-1 | TGTGCCAGCAGCTCCAGGGTCCCTGAAGCTTTCTTT | CASSSRVPEAFF
NA | many | TRBJ2-3 | TRBV20-1 | TGCAGTGCTAGAGAAATAGCGTATAGCACAGATACGCAGTATTTT | CSAREIAYSTDTQYF
TRBD1 | many | TRBJ1-1 | TRBV10-3 | TGTGCCATCTCTGGACAGGGTGGCACTGAAGCTTTCTTT | CAISGQGGTEAFF
NA | many | TRBJ1-1 | TRBV5-8 | TGTGCCAGCAGCTTGGAGCCGACGAGACATGCGAACACTGAAGCTTTCTTT | CASSLEPTRHANTEAFF
NA | few | TRBJ1-2 | TRBV18 | TGTGCCAGCTCACCGGGACTGGAGTATGGCTACACCTTC | CASSPGLEYGYTF
NA | few | TRBJ2-3 | TRBV7-3 | TGTGCCAGCAGCGCCACGACGACAGATACGCAGTATTTT | CASSATTTDTQYF
NA | many | TRBJ1-1 | TRBV25-1 | TGTGCCAGCAGTGATCTTAGAAAGTCCACTGAAGCTTTCTTT | CASSDLRKSTEAFF
NA | many | TRBJ1-1 | TRBV5-1 | TGCGCCAGCAGAAGCATGAACACTGAAGCTTTCTTT | CASRSMNTEAFF
NA | few | TRBJ2-3 | TRBV20-1 | TGCAGTGCTACCCCCACTGGAACAGATACGCAGTATTTT | CSATPTGTDTQYF
NA | many | TRBJ2-5 | TRBV20-1 | TGCAGTGCTAGAGAGGGTTTTGTATCCCAAGAGACCCAGTACTTC | CSAREGFVSQETQYF
NA | many | TRBJ1-1 | TRBV7-3 | TGTGCCAGCAGCTTATTCAGCACCACTGAAGCTTTCTTT | CASSLFSTTEAFF
TRBD2 | many | TRBJ2-5 | TRBV20-1 | TGCAGTGCTAGAGAGGGGAGGGTGCCCCAAGAGACCCAGTACTTC | CSAREGRVPQETQYF
NA | many | TRBJ2-7 | TRBV10-3 | TGTGCCATCAGTGCGCGTTTTCGACCCCCCTACGAGCAGTACTTC | CAISARFRPPYEQYF
TRBD2 | many | TRBJ2-1 | TRBV6-4 | TGTGCCAGCAGTGACTTAGCGGGGGGGAATGAGCAGTTCTTC | CASSDLAGGNEQFF
NA | many | TRBJ1-6 | TRBV20-1 | TGCAGTGCTAGAGGTCCGGGGAGGGGCGAAAATTCACCCCTCCACTTT | CSARGPGRGENSPLHF
NA | many | TRBJ2-2 | TRBV7-8 | TGTGCCAGCAGCATCGACAGGACGAGGGCCGGGGAGCTGTTTTTT | CASSIDRTRAGELFF
NA | many | TRBJ2-2 | TRBV11-2 | TGTGCCAGCAGCTTAATTCGCAGAAGGTTTGGCGGGGAGCTGTTTTTT | CASSLIRRRFGGELFF